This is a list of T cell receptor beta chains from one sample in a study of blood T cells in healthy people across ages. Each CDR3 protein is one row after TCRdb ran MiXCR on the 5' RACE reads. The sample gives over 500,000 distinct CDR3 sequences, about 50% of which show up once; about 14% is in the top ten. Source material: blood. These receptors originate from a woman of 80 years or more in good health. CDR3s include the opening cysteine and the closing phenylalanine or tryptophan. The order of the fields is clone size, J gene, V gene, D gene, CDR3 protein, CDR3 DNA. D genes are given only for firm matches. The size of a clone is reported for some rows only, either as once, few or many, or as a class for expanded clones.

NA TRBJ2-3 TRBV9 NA CASSVSGANTDTQYF TGTGCCAGCAGCGTATCAGGTGCAAACACAGATACGCAGTATTTT
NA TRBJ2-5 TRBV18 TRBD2 CASSPRTRYQETQYF TGTGCCAGCTCACCCCGGACTAGATACCAAGAGACCCAGTACTTC
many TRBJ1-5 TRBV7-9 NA CASSAEGNQPQHF TGTGCCAGCAGCGCCGAGGGGAATCAGCCCCAGCATTTT
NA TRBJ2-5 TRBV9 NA CASSVDPALETQYF TGTGCCAGCAGCGTTGATCCCGCTTTGGAGACCCAGTACTTC
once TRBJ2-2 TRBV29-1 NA CSAPGVGTTGELFF TGCAGCGCTCCCGGGGTTGGGACCACCGGGGAGCTGTTTTTT
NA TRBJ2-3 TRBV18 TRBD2 CASSPQGLAGVSSTDTQYF TGTGCCAGCTCACCACAAGGCCTAGCGGGAGTTTCTTCCACAGATACGCAGTATTTT
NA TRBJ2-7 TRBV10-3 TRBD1 CAISENDRGHEQYF TGTGCCATCAGTGAGAACGACAGGGGACACGAGCAGTACTTC
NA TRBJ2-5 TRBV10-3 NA CAIRDDTQETQYF TGTGCCATCAGAGACGACACCCAAGAGACCCAGTACTTC
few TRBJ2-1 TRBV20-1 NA CSARDVGRNEQFF TGCAGTGCTAGAGACGTGGGTCGCAATGAGCAGTTCTTC
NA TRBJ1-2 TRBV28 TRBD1 CASSLTGKVGYTF TGTGCCAGCAGCCTGACAGGGAAGGTAGGCTACACCTTC
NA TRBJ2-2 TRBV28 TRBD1 CASSFETGISNTGELFF TGTGCCAGCAGTTTTGAGACAGGGATAAGTAACACCGGGGAGCTGTTTTTT
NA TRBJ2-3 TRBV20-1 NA CSAVLRRDTQYF TGCAGTGCTGTATTACGAAGGGATACGCAGTATTTT
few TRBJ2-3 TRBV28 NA CASGGGTDTQYF TGTGCCAGCGGGGGTGGCACAGATACGCAGTATTTT
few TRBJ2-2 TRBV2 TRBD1 CASSLLGQANTGELFF TGTGCCAGCAGTTTATTGGGACAGGCGAACACCGGGGAGCTGTTTTTT
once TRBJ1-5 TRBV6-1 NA CASSEAGGNQPRHF TGTGCCAGCAGTGAAGCAGGGGGAAATCAGCCCCGGCATTTT
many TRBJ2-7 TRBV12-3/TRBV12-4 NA CASSLWLVGEQYF TGTGCCAGCAGTTTATGGCTAGTGGGCGAGCAGTACTTC
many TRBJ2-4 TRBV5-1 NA CASSPAARALGNIQYF TGCGCCAGCAGCCCGGCTGCCCGGGCCCTGGGGAACATTCAGTACTTC
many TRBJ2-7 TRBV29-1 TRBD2 CSASSGRASYEQYF TGCAGCGCATCTAGCGGGAGGGCTTCCTACGAGCAGTACTTC
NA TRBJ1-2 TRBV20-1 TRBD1 CSASRTGDQGYTF TGCAGTGCCAGTCGAACAGGGGACCAAGGCTACACCTTC
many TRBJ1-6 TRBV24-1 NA CATSDSGAPLHF TGTGCCACCAGTGACTCAGGAGCACCCCTCCACTTT
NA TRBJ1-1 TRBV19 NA CASTRNTEAFF TGTGCCAGTACGAGAAACACTGAAGCTTTCTTT
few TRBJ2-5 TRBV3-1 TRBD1 CASSSGTDQETQYF TGTGCCAGCAGCTCCGGGACAGATCAAGAGACCCAGTACTTC
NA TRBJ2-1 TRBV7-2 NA CASSGLGAGGEQFF TGTGCCAGCAGCGGTTTAGGGGCCGGGGGTGAGCAGTTCTTC
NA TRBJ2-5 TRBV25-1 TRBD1 CASTLTGLETQYF TGTGCCAGCACCCTGACAGGGTTAGAGACCCAGTACTTC
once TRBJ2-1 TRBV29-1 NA CSVVIFGSYNEQFF TGCAGCGTTGTTATCTTTGGCTCCTACAATGAGCAGTTCTTC
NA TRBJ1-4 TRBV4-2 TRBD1 CASSQEGQGIEKLFF TGTGCCAGCAGCCAGGAGGGACAGGGGATCGAAAAACTGTTTTTT
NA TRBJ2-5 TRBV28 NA CASSETDNVQYF TGTGCCAGCAGCGAGACGGACAATGTGCAGTACTTC
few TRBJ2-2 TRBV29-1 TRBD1 CSAQTGSMTGELFF TGCAGCGCCCAGACAGGGTCGATGACCGGGGAGCTGTTTTTT
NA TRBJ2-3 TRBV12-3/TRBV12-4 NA CASSLRGPSYTQYF TGTGCCAGCAGTTTAAGGGGACCATCTTATACGCAGTATTTT